This T cell receptor (beta chain) was identified in a study of neurological immune-mediated disorders. Notes on the study in general: The highest TCR clonal expansion occurred in HTLV-1-associated myelopathy; multiple sclerosis fell below healthy controls.

Ten or more counts support this clonotype. Its antigen is undetermined. TCRdb independently ran MiXCR on the 5' RACE reads; one entry per CDR3 protein. The data hold 20,000 or so distinct CDR3 sequences, with roughly 2.5% observed a single time. Sequences were obtained from PBMCs. The TCR originated in a young woman with multiple sclerosis.

The CDR3 coding sequence is TGCAGTGCGCAGGGGACCTCGTTGGGCTACACCTTC. As protein: CSAQGTSLGYTF. The chain links TRBV20-1 to TRBJ1-2; maybe TRBD1 (6 bases). This CDR3 region has 12 residues. V gave up 6 bases and J gave up 8 bases, with 16 bases separating them. The germline V gene has CDR1 DFQATT and CDR2 SNEGSKA (reference sequence).